The 10 T cell receptor beta chains in this list originate from one sample, sequenced in a study of OX40 agonist ivuxolimab in advanced cancers. Here immunoSEQ multiplex PCR was the method, and the copy in TCRdb shows in-frame clones only, minus some. The table lists approximately 79,000 clones, around 83% of them singletons, with roughly 0.9% in the top ten. Source: CD4+ or CD8+ T cells sorted from blood, taken in a trial of the OX40 agonist ivuxolimab. The receptors come from an adult with an advanced solid tumor such as melanoma, head and neck, liver or kidney cancer.

The V and J genes are TRBV7-2 and TRBJ2-5, with D maybe TRBD2 (7 bases). The CDR3 has 15 amino acids. Per germline, CDR1 SGHTA and CDR2 FQGNSA. Trimming removed 2 bases at V and 5 bases at J, with 15 bases between. CDR3 nucleotide sequence: TGTGCCAGCAGCTTATGGGGGGGGGCCGAGGAGACCCAGTACTTC. It specifies CASSLWGGAEETQYF.

The chain recombines TRBV10-3 with TRBJ2-5, with 11 bases lining up with TRBD1. Trimming at V came to 5 bases and at J to 1 base, leaving 9 bases not matched to a gene. Germline V lookup: CDR1 ENHRY, CDR2 SYGVKD. The CDR3 runs 17 residues. The CDR3: CAISPSPGQGVQETQYF. DNA for the CDR3: TGTGCCATCAGTCCCTCTCCGGGACAGGGGGTCCAAGAGACCCAGTACTTC.

The chain joins TRBV2 to TRBJ2-7, with TRBD1 matching 9 bases. The trim removed 6 bases at V and 2 bases at J, leaving 11 bases unmatched. The CDR3 is 16 residues long. CDR1 is SNHLY, CDR2 FYNNEI, per germline. CDR3 DNA: TGTGCCAGCAGGGCCATACCGGGACAGGGAGCCTACGAGCAGTACTTC. Encoded protein: CASRAIPGQGAYEQYF.

Details on this clone: Sequence at one end of the junction differs from germline and may be a read error. This chain joins TRBV6-1 and TRBJ2-3; unclear D gene. CDR1 is MNHNS and CDR2 is SASEGT in the germline V gene. The CDR3 has 13 residues. The DNA of the CDR3 is TGTGCCGGCAGTGATCACCACACAGATACGCAGTATTTT. The encoded protein is CAGSDHHTDTQYF.

In regard to this clone: The sample carries other DNA sequences with the same CDR3. The rearrangement links TRBV6-6 to TRBJ1-2, with 8 bases aligning to TRBD1. J was trimmed by 3 bases and V by 5 bases; bases with no gene match: 2. From germline, CDR1 is MNHNY and CDR2 SVGAGI (reference sequence). There are 13 residues in the CDR3. The CDR3 loop is CASSPTGDYGYTF. DNA for the CDR3: TGTGCCAGCAGTCCGACAGGGGACTATGGCTACACCTTC.

The rearrangement links TRBV6-5 to TRBJ2-3, with 7 bases identical to TRBD1. V dropped 6 bases and J dropped 9; count of bases not matched to a gene: 6. Germline V gene sequence: CDR1 MNHEY, CDR2 SVGAGI. The CDR3 runs 12 residues. This CDR3 is CASSPSTGTQYF. CDR3 sequence (DNA): TGTGCCAGCAGCCCTTCGACAGGGACGCAGTATTTT.

The chain is built from TRBV2 and TRBJ1-1; unclear D gene. The CDR3 length is 13 residues. CDR1 SNHLY and CDR2 FYNNEI come from the germline V gene. V dropped 8 bases and J dropped 7 bases, with 17 bases sitting between them. CDR3 region: CASLYWTASEAFF. For the CDR3, the DNA is TGTGCCAGCCTTTATTGGACGGCCAGTGAAGCTTTCTTT.

The chain links TRBV6-4 to TRBJ2-2; tentatively, D is TRBD1 (5 bases). CDR3 length equals 13 residues. Looked up from germline, CDR1 is MRHNA and CDR2 is SNTAGT. Trimming cost V 6 bases and J 7 bases, with 12 bases left between them. CDR3 sequence (DNA): TGTGCCAGCAGCCGGACAATATACGGGGAGCTGTTTTTT. As protein: CASSRTIYGELFF.

V gene TRBV29-1 combines with J gene TRBJ2-3, with 10 bases lining up with TRBD2. The V gene end was trimmed by 7 bases and the J gene end by 3 bases; junction bases not matched to a gene: 7. Germline assignment: CDR1 SQVTM and CDR2 ANQGSEA. CDR3 size: 14 residues. Here the CDR3 reads CSASGGLDTDTQYF. The CDR3 DNA reads as TGCAGCGCTAGCGGGGGCCTCGATACAGATACGCAGTATTTT.

The J gene is TRBJ2-3, the V gene TRBV27, with a possible D match to TRBD1 (6 bases). Germline CDR1 and CDR2: MNHEY and SMNVEV (reference sequence). V lost 3 bases and J 6 bases, leaving 7 bases between the germline ends. This CDR3 region has 12 residues. CDR3 residues: CASSFQGDTQYF. The CDR3 region has the DNA TGTGCCAGCAGTTTTCAGGGGGATACGCAGTATTTT.